The following is a T cell receptor (beta chain) sequence with its context. The data originate from a study of blood T cell repertoires in COVID-19. The protocol was immunoSEQ multiplex PCR, while the TCRdb copy is restricted to in-frame clones and leaves out a portion. The table lists about 76,000 clones, about 88% of them singletons, with over 8% in the top ten. Germline lookup yields CDR1 SGDLS and CDR2 YYNGEE. The CDR3 consists of 16 residues. Trimming removed 3 bases from V and 2 bases from J; junction bases left unmatched: 8. This chain connects TRBV9 to TRBJ2-1; 7 positions match TRBD2. Sequenced sample: peripheral blood. The clonotype comes from a human donor in a cohort sampled during active COVID-19. The CDR3 nucleotides read TGTGCCAGCAGCGGAAGCGGGACGGGACCCTACAATGAGCAGTTCTTC. Translating gives CASSGSGTGPYNEQFF.